Each of the 10 T cell receptor beta chains below was sequenced from the same sample in a study of shared clonotypes between healthy human individuals. Using immunoSEQ multiplex PCR, the repertoire was profiled, and TCRdb retains in-frame clones only, with some absent. Of about 2.3 million clones listed, 80% to 95% were seen once; the top ten hold under 0.45%. Source material: naive CD4+ T cells from PBMCs. Subset noted: CD45RA+ positively selected. Receptor source: a man younger than 35 in good health. Some clones in this sample may be carry-over from other donors' samples.

This rearrangement joins TRBV28 to TRBJ2-3, with D unresolved. The CDR3 covers 13 residues. Germline V gene sequence: CDR1 MDHEN, CDR2 SYDVKM. V shed 3 bases and J shed 14 bases, with 18 bases lying between them. The CDR3 loop is CASSFQWAAGRYF. In DNA, the CDR3 is TGTGCCAGCAGTTTTCAATGGGCCGCCGGTCGGTATTTT.

The chain carries TRBV7-9 and TRBJ2-4; TRBD1 aligns across 11 bases. The V segment lost 5 bases and the J segment 8 bases; nucleotides outside the gene matches: 8. The germline V gene has CDR1 SEHNR and CDR2 FQNEAQ (reference sequence). The CDR3 length is 15 residues. The CDR3, as DNA: TGTGCCAGCAGCCCCGGGACAGGGGGACTGGACATTCAGTACTTC. As protein: CASSPGTGGLDIQYF.

V usage is TRBV28 and J usage is TRBJ2-5; 10 nucleotides align to TRBD2. The CDR3 has 18 amino acids. Germline CDR1 is MDHEN and CDR2 is SYDVKM. V shed 1 base, J shed 4 bases, and the junction held 12 bases outside the gene matches. The CDR3 loop reads CASSLYPSGSGVGETQYF. In DNA, the CDR3 is TGTGCCAGCAGTTTATATCCTAGCGGGAGCGGGGTCGGAGAGACCCAGTACTTC.

The V call is TRBV11-3, the J call TRBJ2-1; 7 bases agree with TRBD2. CDR3 length equals 15 residues. Germline V CDR1 and CDR2: SGHNT, YENEEA. The J segment lost 2 bases and the V segment lost 3 bases, leaving 4 bases of the junction unmatched. Written as DNA, the CDR3 is TGTGCCAGCAGCTTGAGCGGGATTACCTACAATGAGCAGTTCTTC. Its protein product is CASSLSGITYNEQFF.

This clone showed up just once. The rearrangement uses TRBV5-1 and TRBJ2-1; 11 positions match TRBD1. Trimming took 2 bases from V and 4 from J; bases not matched to a gene: 8. The CDR3 consists of 17 residues. CDR1 is SGHRS and CDR2 is YFSETQ in the germline V gene. The DNA of the CDR3 is TGCGCCAGCAGCTTCTCTACCGGACAGGGGGCTTACAATGAGCAGTTCTTC. It codes for CASSFSTGQGAYNEQFF.

The chain combines TRBV2 with TRBJ2-5; unclear D gene. The CDR3 loop spans 13 amino acids. V was trimmed by 4 bases and J by 5 bases, leaving 11 bases between them. CDR1 is SNHLY, CDR2 FYNNEI, per germline. The CDR3 sequence is CASSVFLGETQYF. The CDR3 DNA reads TGTGCCAGCAGTGTTTTCCTGGGGGAGACCCAGTACTTC.

The CDR3 DNA reads TGCAGCGGCACTCATGAGGGGACAGCAACTAACTATGGCTACACCTTC. Its translation: CSGTHEGTATNYGYTF. J is TRBJ1-2 and V is TRBV29-1, with TRBD1 identical over 7 bases. Germline trimming cut 7 bases from V and 0 bases from J; bases unmatched to any gene: 14. The CDR3 consists of 16 residues. CDR1 and CDR2 from the germline V gene are SQVTM and ANQGSEA.

This clone appeared once. V is TRBV5-8 and J is TRBJ2-5; D might be TRBD1 or TRBD2, each matching 5 bases. V dropped 4 bases and J dropped 4 bases, with 14 bases sitting between them. The CDR3 is made up of 14 amino acids. Germline V lookup: CDR1 SGHTS, CDR2 YDEGEE. The CDR3 region has the DNA TGTGCCAGCAGCCCCAGGGACGTGTCAGAGACCCAGTACTTC. It codes for CASSPRDVSETQYF.

V gene TRBV28 combines with J gene TRBJ2-7; D is possibly TRBD2 (6 bases). The length of the CDR3 is 13 residues. The germline V gene encodes CDR1 MDHEN and CDR2 SYDVKM. CDR3 in amino acids: CAIGGIMAYEQYF. CDR3 coding DNA: TGTGCTATTGGCGGGATCATGGCCTACGAGCAGTACTTC.

The chain uses TRBV2 and TRBJ2-4; weak D call: TRBD2 (5 bases). With 5 bases removed from V and 0 bases from J, the gap between germline ends came to 8 bases. This CDR3 is built from 14 residues. Germline V CDR1 and CDR2: SNHLY, FYNNEI. CDR3 sequence reads: CASSSSEAKNIQYF. CDR3 DNA: TGTGCCAGCAGTAGTAGCGAAGCCAAAAACATTCAGTACTTC.